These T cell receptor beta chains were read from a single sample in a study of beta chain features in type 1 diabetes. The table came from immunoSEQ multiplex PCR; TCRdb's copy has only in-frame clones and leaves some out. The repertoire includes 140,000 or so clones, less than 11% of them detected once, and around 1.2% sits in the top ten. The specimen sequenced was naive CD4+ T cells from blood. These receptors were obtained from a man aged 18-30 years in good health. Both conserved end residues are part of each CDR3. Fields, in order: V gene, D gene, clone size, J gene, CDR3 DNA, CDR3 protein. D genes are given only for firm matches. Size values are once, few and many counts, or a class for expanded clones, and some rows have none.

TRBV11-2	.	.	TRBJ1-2	TGTGCCAGCAGCTTAGACGGAGGATTAGGGTACTTAGGCGGCTACACCTTC	CASSLDGGLGYLGGYTF
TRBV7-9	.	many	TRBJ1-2	TGTGCCAGCAGCTCCCTTAACTATGGCTACACCTTC	CASSSLNYGYTF
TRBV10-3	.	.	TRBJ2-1	TGTGCCATCAGTGAAAGGGAGACGAATGAGCAGTTCTTC	CAISERETNEQFF
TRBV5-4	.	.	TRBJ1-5	TGTGCCAGCAGCTTGCCCGGGATTGGTCAGCCCCAGCATTTT	CASSLPGIGQPQHF
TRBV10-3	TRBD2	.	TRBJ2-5	TGTGCCATCAGCTCCCCCGGACTAGCCTCAGAGACCCAGTACTTC	CAISSPGLASETQYF
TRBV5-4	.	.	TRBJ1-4	TGTGCCAGCAGCTTGGCAGGGGTGGATGAAAAACTGTTTTTT	CASSLAGVDEKLFF
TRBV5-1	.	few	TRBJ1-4	TGCGCCAGCAGCTTGACCAGAACAACTAATGAAAAACTGTTTTTT	CASSLTRTTNEKLFF
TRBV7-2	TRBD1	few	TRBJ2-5	TGTGCCAGCAGCTGGGGCCAAAACAGGGGATTTGAGACCCAGTACTTC	CASSWGQNRGFETQYF
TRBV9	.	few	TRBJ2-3	TGTGCCAGCAGCGCCGCGGGGGCTAGCACAGATACGCAGTATTTT	CASSAAGASTDTQYF
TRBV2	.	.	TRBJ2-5	TGTGCCAGCCGAAGCCCCAGCGGGACCCAGTACTTC	CASRSPSGTQYF
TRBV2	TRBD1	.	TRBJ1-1	TGTGCCAGCAGCGAGGGACAGGGGGACACTGAAGCTTTCTTT	CASSEGQGDTEAFF
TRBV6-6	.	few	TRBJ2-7	TGTGCCAGCACCAAAGAGGGTTTCGAGCAGTACTTC	CASTKEGFEQYF
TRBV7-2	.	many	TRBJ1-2	TGTGCCAGCAGCTTAGCTGGGGCGGATGGCTACACCTTC	CASSLAGADGYTF
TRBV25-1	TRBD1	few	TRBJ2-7	TGTGCCAGCAGTGTCCGACAGGGCGGCTACGAGCAGTACTTC	CASSVRQGGYEQYF
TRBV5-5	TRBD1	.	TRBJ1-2	TGTGCCAGCAGCTTGGGGGACAGGAGCTATGGCTACACCTTC	CASSLGDRSYGYTF
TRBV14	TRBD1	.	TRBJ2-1	TGTGCCAGCAGCCATCAGGGGACAGGCTACAATGAGCAGTTCTTC	CASSHQGTGYNEQFF
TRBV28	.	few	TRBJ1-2	TGTGCCAGCAGTGCCGTTTTTACATTCGTTTCTGGCTACACCTTC	CASSAVFTFVSGYTF
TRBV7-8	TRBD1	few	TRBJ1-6	TGTGCCAGCAGCAAGGGACAGGGAACCTATAATTCACCCCTCCACTTT	CASSKGQGTYNSPLHF
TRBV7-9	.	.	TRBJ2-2	TGTGCCAGCAGCCAGGGATACGGGAACACCGGGGAGCTGTTTTTT	CASSQGYGNTGELFF
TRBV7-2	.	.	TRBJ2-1	TGTGCCAGCAGCTTAGTGGCCCACAATGAGCAGTTCTTC	CASSLVAHNEQFF